This TCR beta chain was documented in a study of OX40 agonist ivuxolimab in advanced cancers. The wider study: Patient treatment consisted of intravenous ivuxolimab administration every 2 weeks at 0.01 to 10 mg/kg. Partial responses were achieved by three patients, one with hepatocellular carcinoma and two with cutaneous melanoma. Study findings and constraints: CD4+ and CD8+ blood T cells expanded clonally by week 6 at 0.1 to 3.0 mg/kg. Mean expanded clone counts were higher in CD8+ than CD4+ T cells.

Using immunoSEQ multiplex PCR, the repertoire was profiled, and TCRdb retains in-frame clones only, with some absent. The table shows 15,000 or so clones, with over 75% occurring only once. In regard to this clone: Its matching antigen is unknown.

In germline, CDR1 is LNHDA, CDR2 SQIVND (reference sequence). CDR3 length: 17 amino acids. Trimming shortened V by 6 bases and J by 1 base, and 21 bases separated the two germline ends. The TCR comes from an adult with an advanced solid tumor such as melanoma, head and neck, liver or kidney cancer. Sequenced material: CD4+ or CD8+ T cells sorted from blood, taken in a trial of the OX40 agonist ivuxolimab. V gene TRBV19 combines with J gene TRBJ2-5; the D gene is possibly TRBD1 (6 bases). The CDR3 coding sequence is TGTGCCAGTAGGAATCTCCGGGACACCCCGAGCCAAGAGACCCAGTACTTC. This gives the protein CASRNLRDTPSQETQYF.